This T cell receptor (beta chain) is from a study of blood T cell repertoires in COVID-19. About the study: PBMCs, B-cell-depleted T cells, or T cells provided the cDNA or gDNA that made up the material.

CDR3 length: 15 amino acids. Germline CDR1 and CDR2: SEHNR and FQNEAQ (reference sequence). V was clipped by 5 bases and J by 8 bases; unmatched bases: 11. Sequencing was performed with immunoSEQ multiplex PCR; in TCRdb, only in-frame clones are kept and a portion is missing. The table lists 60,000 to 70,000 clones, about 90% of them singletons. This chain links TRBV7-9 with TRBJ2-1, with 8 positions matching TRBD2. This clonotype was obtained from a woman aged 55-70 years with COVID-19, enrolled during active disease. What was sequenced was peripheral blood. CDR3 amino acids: CASSVSAGAFYEQFF. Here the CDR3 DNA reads TGTGCCAGCAGCGTTTCAGCGGGAGCTTTTTATGAGCAGTTCTTC.